The rows below give T cell receptor beta chains drawn from one sample of a study of metastatic and nonmetastatic thyroid tumors. From the PCR reads, TCRdb re-called clones with MiXCR. The sample shows fewer than 30,000 clones, 15% of them seen only once. Material for sequencing was blood. Every receptor here comes from a female donor with papillary thyroid cancer or a benign thyroid nodule (not recorded which). Some clones in this sample may be carry-over from other donors' samples. CDR3s include the opening cysteine and the closing phenylalanine or tryptophan. The D gene is left open where the match is weak. Clone size is given for some rows only: seen once, a few or many times, or a class if the clone is expanded.

v_gene: TRBV29-1
d_gene: NA
j_gene: TRBJ2-1
abundance: many
CDR3nt: TGCAGCGTTGTCAGCTACAATGAGCAGTTCTTC
CDR3aa: CSVVSYNEQFF

v_gene: TRBV11-2
d_gene: NA
j_gene: TRBJ2-2
abundance: NA
CDR3nt: TGTGCCAGCAGCTTCGACGGGGTAAACACCGGGGAGCTGTTTTTT
CDR3aa: CASSFDGVNTGELFF

v_gene: TRBV6-1
d_gene: NA
j_gene: TRBJ2-3
abundance: many
CDR3nt: TGTGCCAGCAAGCTGGCAGGGGAAATTATCTCAGATACGCAGTATTTT
CDR3aa: CASKLAGEIISDTQYF

v_gene: TRBV20-1
d_gene: TRBD2
j_gene: TRBJ2-1
abundance: many
CDR3nt: TGCAGTGCTAGAGATCCCCGCGGGAGTGAGTATGAGCAGTTCTTC
CDR3aa: CSARDPRGSEYEQFF

v_gene: TRBV2
d_gene: NA
j_gene: TRBJ2-1
abundance: NA
CDR3nt: TGTGCCAGCAGAGGGCTGGCGGCCCCCTCCTACAATGAGCAGTTCTTC
CDR3aa: CASRGLAAPSYNEQFF

v_gene: TRBV9
d_gene: NA
j_gene: TRBJ2-5
abundance: few
CDR3nt: TGTGCCAGCAGCGTACGGGCGGGCGCACAAGAGACCCAGTACTTC
CDR3aa: CASSVRAGAQETQYF

v_gene: TRBV28
d_gene: NA
j_gene: TRBJ1-1
abundance: NA
CDR3nt: TGTGCCAGCAGTTCTTGGTCAGGGTCGTCTGAAGCTTTCTTT
CDR3aa: CASSSWSGSSEAFF

v_gene: TRBV6-2/TRBV6-3
d_gene: NA
j_gene: TRBJ1-2
abundance: many
CDR3nt: TGTGCCAGCAGCCTCCGGGGAGCGCCCTATGGCTACACCTTC
CDR3aa: CASSLRGAPYGYTF

v_gene: TRBV20-1
d_gene: NA
j_gene: TRBJ2-2
abundance: many
CDR3nt: TGCAGTGCTAGAGTAGTTACGAACGGGGAGCTGTTTTTT
CDR3aa: CSARVVTNGELFF

v_gene: TRBV20-1
d_gene: TRBD1
j_gene: TRBJ2-7
abundance: medium-sized
CDR3nt: TGCAGTGCTATGAGGGGACAGGGGGTCTACGAGCAGTACTTC
CDR3aa: CSAMRGQGVYEQYF

v_gene: TRBV28
d_gene: TRBD1
j_gene: TRBJ2-7
abundance: few
CDR3nt: TGTGCCAGCAGTGGAATGGACAGGCCAGGCTACGAACAGTACTTC
CDR3aa: CASSGMDRPGYEQYF

v_gene: TRBV7-3
d_gene: NA
j_gene: TRBJ2-5
abundance: many
CDR3nt: TGTGCCAGCAGCTTAGGGGGCAGGGAGACCCAGTACTTC
CDR3aa: CASSLGGRETQYF

v_gene: TRBV25-1
d_gene: NA
j_gene: TRBJ1-2
abundance: many
CDR3nt: TGTGCCAGCAGTCCATGGGATGGCTACACCTTC
CDR3aa: CASSPWDGYTF

v_gene: TRBV7-2
d_gene: TRBD2
j_gene: TRBJ2-7
abundance: many
CDR3nt: TGTGCCAGCAGCGTAATAGCGGGAGTGGGGTACGAGCAGTACTTC
CDR3aa: CASSVIAGVGYEQYF

v_gene: TRBV28
d_gene: TRBD1
j_gene: TRBJ1-2
abundance: many
CDR3nt: TGTGCCAGCGGCTCCTCCGGGACAGGCTATGGCTACACCTTC
CDR3aa: CASGSSGTGYGYTF

v_gene: TRBV6-1
d_gene: NA
j_gene: TRBJ1-5
abundance: few
CDR3nt: TGTGCCAGCAGTCACCGAACGGGCGGGGAGCCCCAGCATTTT
CDR3aa: CASSHRTGGEPQHF

v_gene: TRBV20-1
d_gene: NA
j_gene: TRBJ2-7
abundance: medium-sized
CDR3nt: TGCAGTGCTAGAGAACTAGCTCTAAGCTCCTACGAGCAGTACTTC
CDR3aa: CSARELALSSYEQYF

v_gene: TRBV28
d_gene: TRBD1
j_gene: TRBJ1-2
abundance: NA
CDR3nt: TGTGCCAGCACCATGGGACAGGGCGGGTATGGCTACACCTTC
CDR3aa: CASTMGQGGYGYTF

v_gene: TRBV3-1
d_gene: NA
j_gene: TRBJ2-1
abundance: many
CDR3nt: TGTGCCAGCAGCCAAGATGGGGGTGGGAATGAGCAGTTCTTC
CDR3aa: CASSQDGGGNEQFF

v_gene: TRBV30
d_gene: NA
j_gene: TRBJ2-3
abundance: NA
CDR3nt: TGTGCCTGGCGAGGACCGCCATATACGCAGTATTTT
CDR3aa: CAWRGPPYTQYF

v_gene: TRBV7-2
d_gene: NA
j_gene: TRBJ1-5
abundance: many
CDR3nt: TGTGCCAGCAGCTTACAGGGCCTCAGGGAGCCCCAGCATTTT
CDR3aa: CASSLQGLREPQHF

v_gene: TRBV6-1
d_gene: TRBD1
j_gene: TRBJ1-1
abundance: few
CDR3nt: TGTGCCAGCAGGTACATGGTCAGGGGGGGCACTGAATCTTTCTTT
CDR3aa: CASRYMVRGGTESFF

v_gene: TRBV28
d_gene: NA
j_gene: TRBJ1-1
abundance: many
CDR3nt: TGTGCCAGCAACATCATGAGGATGTCGAACACTGAAGCTTTCTTT
CDR3aa: CASNIMRMSNTEAFF

v_gene: TRBV30
d_gene: NA
j_gene: TRBJ2-7
abundance: NA
CDR3nt: TGTGCCTGGGGGAGTAACAAGCAGTACTTC
CDR3aa: CAWGSNKQYF

v_gene: TRBV28
d_gene: NA
j_gene: TRBJ1-1
abundance: many
CDR3nt: TGTGCCAGCAGTTTGCCGAACAGCAACACTGAAGCTTTCTTT
CDR3aa: CASSLPNSNTEAFF

v_gene: TRBV12-5
d_gene: TRBD2
j_gene: TRBJ2-2
abundance: few
CDR3nt: TGTGCTAGTGGTTTGGTACACGGGAGGAGGACCGGGGAGCTGTTTTTT
CDR3aa: CASGLVHGRRTGELFF

v_gene: TRBV19
d_gene: TRBD1
j_gene: TRBJ2-1
abundance: many
CDR3nt: TGTGCCAGCGGAGGCTTCGGACAGGGGGCTAATGAGCAGTTCTTC
CDR3aa: CASGGFGQGANEQFF

v_gene: TRBV28
d_gene: NA
j_gene: TRBJ2-3
abundance: many
CDR3nt: TGTGCCAGCAGTTTATTTGGAACAGATACGCAGTATTTT
CDR3aa: CASSLFGTDTQYF

v_gene: TRBV12-3/TRBV12-4
d_gene: NA
j_gene: TRBJ1-1
abundance: many
CDR3nt: TGTGCCAGCAGTTTTGGGTCTTCTGGAGCTTTCTTT
CDR3aa: CASSFGSSGAFF

v_gene: TRBV7-2
d_gene: TRBD2
j_gene: TRBJ2-5
abundance: many
CDR3nt: TGTGCCAGCAGCTTAGGGCTAGCGGGAATGGAGACCCAGTACTTC
CDR3aa: CASSLGLAGMETQYF

v_gene: TRBV12-3/TRBV12-4
d_gene: NA
j_gene: TRBJ2-7
abundance: medium-sized
CDR3nt: TGTGCCAGCAGAGACAGTCACGGATCCTACGAGCAGTACTTC
CDR3aa: CASRDSHGSYEQYF

v_gene: TRBV5-1
d_gene: TRBD1
j_gene: TRBJ2-5
abundance: NA
CDR3nt: TGCGCCAGCAGCGCCGGGACAGCAGGAGCGGACAAGAGAACAGTCCTCTTC
CDR3aa: CASSAGTAGADKRTVLF

v_gene: TRBV30
d_gene: NA
j_gene: TRBJ2-7
abundance: many
CDR3nt: TGTGCCTGGAGTGTTGGCAGTGCCTACGAGCAGTACTTC
CDR3aa: CAWSVGSAYEQYF

v_gene: TRBV6-2/TRBV6-3
d_gene: NA
j_gene: TRBJ1-2
abundance: few
CDR3nt: TGTGCCAGCACCCTAAAGGAGGCAGGAAGGAACCGCCGCCTCTATGGCTACACCTTC
CDR3aa: CASTLKEAGRNRRLYGYTF

v_gene: TRBV6-4
d_gene: NA
j_gene: TRBJ2-1
abundance: many
CDR3nt: TGTGCCAGCAGTGACTCTGACAGCGCAGGGCAGTTCTTC
CDR3aa: CASSDSDSAGQFF

v_gene: TRBV11-2
d_gene: NA
j_gene: TRBJ2-5
abundance: many
CDR3nt: TGTGCCAGCAGCTCTTTATTTGCAGTCAAAGAGACCCAGTACTTC
CDR3aa: CASSSLFAVKETQYF

v_gene: TRBV5-4
d_gene: NA
j_gene: TRBJ2-3
abundance: NA
CDR3nt: TGTGCCAGCAGCTTTGCTGGCATTTCAGATACGCAGTATTTT
CDR3aa: CASSFAGISDTQYF

v_gene: TRBV7-8
d_gene: TRBD1
j_gene: TRBJ1-5
abundance: NA
CDR3nt: TGTGCCAGCAGCCCCGGGACAGGTCCTGGTCAGCCCCAGCATTTT
CDR3aa: CASSPGTGPGQPQHF

v_gene: TRBV19
d_gene: TRBD1
j_gene: TRBJ2-3
abundance: NA
CDR3nt: TGTGCCAGTAGTCCGGGACAGGGGACAGATACGCAGTATTTT
CDR3aa: CASSPGQGTDTQYF

v_gene: TRBV25-1
d_gene: NA
j_gene: TRBJ2-6
abundance: many
CDR3nt: TGTGCCAGCAGTGAAGCTGGGGCCAACGTCCTGACTTTC
CDR3aa: CASSEAGANVLTF

v_gene: TRBV2
d_gene: TRBD1
j_gene: TRBJ1-6
abundance: medium-sized
CDR3nt: TGTGCCAGCAGATGGGGGGACAGGGATTCACCCCTCCACTTT
CDR3aa: CASRWGDRDSPLHF

v_gene: TRBV2
d_gene: TRBD1
j_gene: TRBJ1-5
abundance: many
CDR3nt: TGTGCCAGCAGCCAAGGAGACAGGGGCCTAAATCAGCCCCAGCATTTT
CDR3aa: CASSQGDRGLNQPQHF

v_gene: TRBV9
d_gene: NA
j_gene: TRBJ1-6
abundance: many
CDR3nt: TGTGCCAGCAGCCCAAGGGGGGGGGGGCATAATTCACCCCTCCACTTT
CDR3aa: CASSPRGGGHNSPLHF

v_gene: TRBV3-1
d_gene: NA
j_gene: TRBJ2-7
abundance: NA
CDR3nt: TGTGCCAGCAGCCAGGGTCTGGGCGAGCAGTACTTC
CDR3aa: CASSQGLGEQYF

v_gene: TRBV28
d_gene: NA
j_gene: TRBJ2-7
abundance: many
CDR3nt: TGTGCCAGCAGCCTATACGAAAGGTACGAGCAGTACTTC
CDR3aa: CASSLYERYEQYF

v_gene: TRBV6-1
d_gene: NA
j_gene: TRBJ2-2
abundance: many
CDR3nt: TGTGCCAGCAGTGAATATACAGAGAACACCGGGGAGCTGTTTTTT
CDR3aa: CASSEYTENTGELFF

v_gene: TRBV28
d_gene: NA
j_gene: TRBJ1-6
abundance: few
CDR3nt: TGTGCCACCCTACGGGGAGGCAATTCACCCCCCCACTTT
CDR3aa: CATLRGGNSPPHF

v_gene: TRBV20-1
d_gene: NA
j_gene: TRBJ2-1
abundance: many
CDR3nt: TGCAGTGCTAGAGATGGGGGCGGCTCCTACAATGAGCAGTTCTTC
CDR3aa: CSARDGGGSYNEQFF

v_gene: TRBV10-3
d_gene: NA
j_gene: TRBJ2-5
abundance: many
CDR3nt: TGTGCCATCAGTGAGAGGATCGGGCAGGTTGGCGAGACCCAGTACTTC
CDR3aa: CAISERIGQVGETQYF

v_gene: TRBV2
d_gene: TRBD2
j_gene: TRBJ2-1
abundance: many
CDR3nt: TGTGCCAGCCTAAAAGCGGGAGCCTCCAATGAGCAGTTCTTC
CDR3aa: CASLKAGASNEQFF

v_gene: TRBV20-1
d_gene: TRBD2
j_gene: TRBJ2-7
abundance: medium-sized
CDR3nt: TGCAGTGCTAGGGAACTAGCGGGGAACTCCTACGAGCAGTACTTC
CDR3aa: CSARELAGNSYEQYF